The clone carrying this TCR beta chain was counted only a few times. Its matching antigen is unknown. The data were obtained in a study of Graves' ophthalmopathy and Graves' hyperthyroidism. Study-level findings and limits: It was with about 68% sensitivity and about 72% specificity that the model predicted ophthalmopathy progression.

The authors amplified TCR beta CDR3 regions, and they did so from RNA transcripts for repertoire sequencing. The workflow started with a first-round RT-PCR run with HTBI primers and then moved on to a second-round multiplex PCR. TCRdb analysed the multiplex PCR reads with MiXCR anew, one entry per CDR3 protein. Here the sample spans about 740,000 distinct CDR3 sequences, roughly 40% being singletons. The V end was cut by 4 bases, the J end by 6 bases, with 12 bases between. CDR1 and CDR2 (germline): SEHNR, FQNEAQ (reference sequence). The CDR3 sequence is 14 residues long. As diagnostic evidence, clinical symptoms, serum thyroxine, TRAb, thyroid ultrasound and orbital computed tomography were relied upon. The PBMCs had their origin in roughly 9.4 ml of fresh peripheral blood.

The source material was peripheral blood. This rearrangement joins TRBV7-9 to TRBJ2-2, with D unresolved. This sequence was found in an adult man with Graves' ophthalmopathy. The CDR3 DNA sequence: TGTGCCAGCAGCTGGACGGCAAGGGCCGGGGAGCTGTTTTTT. This sequence encodes CASSWTARAGELFF.